The 27 T cell receptor beta chains below come from one sample, sequenced in a study of shared clonotypes between healthy human individuals. Assay: immunoSEQ multiplex PCR; the TCRdb copy retains only in-frame clones and omits some. The table records approximately 2,300,000 clones, less than 95% of them present only once. The sample consisted of naive CD4+ T cells from PBMCs. As to subset: CD45RA+ positively selected. The receptors originated from a man between 18 and 35 years old in good health. Some clones in this sample may be carry-over from other donors' samples.

The CDR3 nucleotides read TGCGCCAGCAGCTTTGTAGCGGGGGGCCGCGAGCAGTACTTC. Translating gives CASSFVAGGREQYF. The chain couples TRBV5-1 to TRBJ2-7, with 10 nucleotides matching TRBD2. The length of the CDR3 is 14 residues. Germline V lookup: CDR1 SGHRS, CDR2 YFSETQ. Trimming took 2 bases from V and 6 from J; bases not matched to a gene: 5. Full variable domain (missing parts from reference TRBV5-1 and TRBJ2-7): KAGVTQTPRYLIKTRGQQVTLSCSPISGHRSVSWYQQTPGQGLQFLFEYFSETQRNKGNFPGRFSGRQFSNSRSEMNVSTLELGDSALYLCASSFVAGGREQYFGPGTRLTVT.

This chain uses TRBV21-1 with TRBJ2-1; the D call in the table, TRBD1, was not verified against the DNA. TRBV21-1 is designated a pseudogene. This CDR3 spans 16 amino acids. The CDR3 loop is CASSNIGTGGYNEQFF. The CDR3 DNA follows: TGTGCCAGCAGCAACATCGGGACAGGGGGCTACAATGAGCAGTTCTTC.

Points on this clone: Sequence at one end of the junction differs from germline and may be a read error. V gene TRBV5-1 combines with J gene TRBJ2-7; TRBD1 might be the D (7 bases). Germline V gene lookup returns CDR1 SGHRS and CDR2 YFSETQ. This CDR3 region has 14 residues. For the CDR3, the DNA is TGCGCCAACAGCCCGTGGGGCAGGGGGGACGGGCAGTACTTC. Amino acids: CANSPWGRGDGQYF.

The rearrangement joins TRBV28 to TRBJ1-3; D gene uncertain. Trimming took 2 bases from V and 0 from J, leaving 8 bases between them. The CDR3 is made up of 15 amino acids. Germline CDR1 MDHEN, CDR2 SYDVKM. The CDR3 DNA is TGTGCCAGCAGTTTACGGGGTAACTCTGGAAACACCATATATTTT. It encodes CASSLRGNSGNTIYF.

This clone was seen once. Other nucleotide sequences in the sample specify the same CDR3. The DNA of the CDR3 is TGTGCCAGCAGACCGGACGGTAACTATGGCTACACCTTC. Translation: CASRPDGNYGYTF. The chain couples TRBV6-5 to TRBJ1-2; no clear D gene. The CDR3 has 13 amino acids. The V end was cut by 6 bases, the J end by 1 base, with 9 bases between. Germline loops: CDR1 MNHEY, CDR2 SVGAGI.

The chain links TRBV7-7 to TRBJ2-2; 9 nucleotides match TRBD2. V shed 5 bases and J 3 bases; nucleotides not matched to a gene: 7. This CDR3 is 16 amino acids long. Germline values: CDR1 SSHAT, CDR2 FNYEAQ (reference sequence). DNA of the CDR3: TGTGCCAGCAGCCAATTAGCGGGGGATTACACCGGGGAGCTGTTTTTT. Protein sequence: CASSQLAGDYTGELFF.

This clone was detected only once. The chain employs TRBV19 and TRBJ2-7; D possibly matches TRBD1 or TRBD2 (5 bases each). The CDR3 is 16 residues long. Per the germline V gene, CDR1 is LNHDA and CDR2 is SQIVND (reference sequence). V lost 5 bases and J lost 0, with 17 bases in between. CDR3: CASSPYGTKTSYEQYF. DNA for the CDR3: TGTGCCAGTAGTCCCTATGGGACCAAAACCTCCTACGAGCAGTACTTC.

The gene calls are TRBV5-1 and TRBJ2-1; the match to TRBD2 covers 16 bases. Trimming removed 4 bases from V and 8 bases from J; junction bases left unmatched: 18. This CDR3 has 20 amino acids. From germline, CDR1 is SGHRS and CDR2 YFSETQ. This chain's CDR3 is CASSPQGLAGGPFSYDEQFF. The CDR3 nucleotides are TGCGCCAGCAGCCCTCAGGGACTAGCGGGAGGGCCATTTAGTTACGATGAGCAGTTCTTC. Combining the CDR3 with reference TRBV5-1 and TRBJ2-1 gives the whole variable domain KAGVTQTPRYLIKTRGQQVTLSCSPISGHRSVSWYQQTPGQGLQFLFEYFSETQRNKGNFPGRFSGRQFSNSRSEMNVSTLELGDSALYLCASSPQGLAGGPFSYDEQFFGPGTRLTVL.

The chain uses TRBV28 and TRBJ2-1; TRBD2 matches at 8 bases. V gave up 5 bases and J gave up 4 bases; unmatched junction bases: 7. Germline-derived CDR1 and CDR2 are MDHEN and SYDVKM. The CDR3 sequence is 15 residues long. The CDR3 DNA is TGTGCCAGCAGTCCGGGAGGGAGCGGTTACAATGAGCAGTTCTTC. Amino acid sequence: CASSPGGSGYNEQFF. The complete variable domain, with remaining parts taken from reference TRBV28 and TRBJ2-1, reads DVKVTQSSRYLVKRTGEKVFLECVQDMDHENMFWYRQDPGLGLRLIYFSYDVKMKEKGDIPEGYSVSREKKERFSLILESASTNQTSMYLCASSPGGSGYNEQFFGPGTRLTVL.

The chain links TRBV7-9 to TRBJ1-5, with D perhaps matching TRBD1 (5 bases). The ends were cut back, 5 bases at V and 5 bases at J, with 16 bases in the middle. The CDR3 length is 15 residues. Germline V gives CDR1 SEHNR, CDR2 FQNEAQ (reference sequence). Here the CDR3 reads CASSRVGDGHQPQHF. In nucleotides, the CDR3 is TGTGCCAGCAGCCGCGTAGGGGACGGTCATCAGCCCCAGCATTTT.

The genes are TRBV5-1 and TRBJ2-5; 8 positions match TRBD2. CDR1 and CDR2 from the germline V gene are SGHRS and YFSETQ. With 4 bases clipped from V and 4 bases from J, the junction kept 6 bases outside the gene matches. This CDR3 has 14 residues. The CDR3 loop reads CASSPFAGGETQYF. CDR3 DNA sequence: TGCGCCAGCAGCCCCTTCGCGGGGGGAGAGACCCAGTACTTC.

This chain joins TRBV10-3 and TRBJ1-3, with a tentative D call TRBD1 (5 bases). The germline V gene has CDR1 ENHRY and CDR2 SYGVKD. CDR3 size: 15 residues. Between the trimmed V and J ends, which lost 6 bases and 0 bases, there was a span of 12 bases. This chain's CDR3 is CAIRGGLSSGNTIYF. In nucleotides, the CDR3 is TGTGCCATCAGGGGGGGACTCTCCTCTGGAAACACCATATATTTT.

The chain joins TRBV18 to TRBJ2-6, with D possibly TRBD1 on 6 matching bases. The V gene lost 3 bases and the J gene lost 0 bases, with 12 bases spanning the gap. CDR3 length: 17 amino acids. Germline values: CDR1 KGHSH, CDR2 LQKENI. This CDR3 is CASSPGTPTSGANVLTF. The CDR3 nucleotides are TGTGCCAGCTCACCGGGGACACCTACCTCTGGGGCCAACGTCCTGACTTTC.

The rearrangement uses TRBV19 and TRBJ2-7; TRBD2 matches at 8 bases. V was clipped by 3 bases and J by 5 bases; unmatched bases: 12. Germline V gives CDR1 LNHDA, CDR2 SQIVND (reference sequence). This CDR3 spans 16 amino acids. The CDR3 bases are TGTGCCAGTAGTATGGACCAGGTAGCGGGATTGGACGAGCAGTACTTC. Its protein product is CASSMDQVAGLDEQYF.

The chain couples TRBV29-1 to TRBJ1-3; D is unresolved. CDR1 and CDR2 (germline): SQVTM, ANQGSEA. The V and J ends lost 4 bases and 4 bases respectively, with 11 bases between them. The CDR3 runs 13 residues. Written as DNA, the CDR3 is TGCAGCGTTGGGTCCTCGACGGGAAACACCATATATTTT. Amino acids: CSVGSSTGNTIYF.

With respect to this clone: The same CDR3 arises from other DNA sequences in this sample as well. The chain combines TRBV11-1 with TRBJ2-5, with TRBD2 matching over 11 bases. The CDR3 sequence is 14 residues long. V trimming: 5 bases; J trimming: 5 bases; junction bases outside the gene matches: 4. Germline V CDR1 and CDR2: SGHAT, FQDESV (reference sequence). CDR3 protein: CASSLGLAAETQYF. The CDR3 DNA sequence: TGTGCCAGCAGCCTGGGACTAGCGGCTGAGACCCAGTACTTC.

The rearrangement joins TRBV30 to TRBJ1-4; D is unclear. This CDR3 comprises 13 residues. Trimming shortened V by 0 bases and J by 3 bases, and 5 bases separated the two germline ends. The germline gives CDR1 GTSNPN, CDR2 SVGIG (reference sequence). CDR3: CAWSVGANEKLFF. The CDR3, as DNA: TGTGCCTGGAGTGTTGGGGCTAATGAAAAACTGTTTTTT.

The genes are TRBV30 and TRBJ1-1; D unresolved. Germline V gene sequence: CDR1 GTSNPN, CDR2 SVGIG (reference sequence). The CDR3 consists of 12 residues. The ends were cut back, 4 bases at V and 5 bases at J, with 11 bases in the middle. The CDR3 region has the DNA TGTGCCTGGACCCCAGGTTGGACTGAAGCTTTCTTT. Protein product: CAWTPGWTEAFF.

This sequence joins TRBV7-2 and TRBJ2-7; D uncertain. The CDR3 loop spans 17 amino acids. Germline V CDR1 and CDR2: SGHTA, FQGNSA. V was trimmed by 4 bases and J by 3 bases, leaving 22 bases between them. CDR3 in amino acids: CASSYAPVKPSSYEQYF. The CDR3 DNA reads as TGTGCCAGCAGCTACGCCCCGGTTAAACCCTCCAGCTACGAGCAGTACTTC.

Remarks on this clone: At one boundary the junction diverges from the germline segment, which might be a read error. The chain joins TRBV6-5 to TRBJ2-7; TRBD1 aligns across 7 bases. Germline CDR1 and CDR2: MNHEY and SVGAGI. The CDR3 sequence is 15 residues long. This chain's CDR3 is CASRVPGDSSYERYF. The CDR3 DNA sequence: TGTGCCAGCAGAGTGCCAGGGGACAGCTCTTACGAGCGGTACTTC.

V is TRBV9 and J is TRBJ2-7; 7 nucleotides line up with TRBD2. Germline lookup yields CDR1 SGDLS and CDR2 YYNGEE. With 2 bases clipped from V and 3 bases from J, the junction kept 8 bases outside the gene matches. This CDR3 has 15 amino acids. CDR3 sequence: CASSVTAGLGYEQYF. The CDR3 DNA follows: TGTGCCAGCAGCGTCACAGCGGGACTGGGCTACGAGCAGTACTTC.

The rearrangement links TRBV5-8 to TRBJ2-2; no reliable D call. The germline CDR1 and CDR2 sequences are SGHTS and YDEGEE. CDR3 length: 14 amino acids. The V end was cut by 4 bases, the J end by 7 bases, with 14 bases between. Here the CDR3 reads CASSPNYFRGELFF. CDR3 DNA: TGTGCCAGCAGCCCTAACTATTTCCGCGGGGAGCTGTTTTTT.

This rearrangement joins TRBV9 to TRBJ1-2; D not certain. With 0 bases removed from V and 4 bases from J, the gap between germline ends came to 10 bases. From germline, CDR1 is SGDLS and CDR2 YYNGEE. The CDR3 runs 14 residues. The chain's CDR3 is CASSVGSSSYGYTF. For the CDR3, the DNA is TGTGCCAGCAGCGTAGGGTCATCCAGCTATGGCTACACCTTC.

The chain has TRBV5-1 and TRBJ1-1; weak D call: TRBD1 (5 bases). Germline V lookup: CDR1 SGHRS, CDR2 YFSETQ. The CDR3 covers 14 residues. Trimming cost V 0 bases and J 4 bases, with 10 bases left between them. CDR3 amino acids: CASSLEGSGTEAFF. The DNA of the CDR3 is TGCGCCAGCAGCTTGGAGGGGAGCGGCACTGAAGCTTTCTTT.

The rearrangement joins TRBV6-5 to TRBJ1-2, with 10 bases that match TRBD1. The germline gives CDR1 MNHEY, CDR2 SVGAGI. The V and J ends lost 4 bases and 3 bases, in that order; junction bases with no gene match: 5. CDR3 length equals 15 residues. As DNA, the CDR3 is TGTGCCAGCAGTTCACTAGGGACAGGGGACTATGGCTACACCTTC. As protein: CASSSLGTGDYGYTF.

V is TRBV6-5 and J is TRBJ1-1, with D possibly being TRBD1 (5 bases). The CDR3 sequence is 14 residues long. Trimming removed 8 bases at V and 5 bases at J, with 18 bases between. Germline CDR1 reads MNHEY; CDR2 reads SVGAGI. CDR3 residues: CASALRGGRTEAFF. CDR3 nucleotides: TGTGCCAGCGCCCTAAGGGGAGGGAGGACTGAAGCTTTCTTT.

The chain combines TRBV6-5 with TRBJ2-2, with 8 bases that match TRBD2. This CDR3 contains 16 residues. The V and J ends lost 2 bases and 3 bases, in that order; junction bases with no gene match: 5. From germline, CDR1 is MNHEY and CDR2 SVGAGI. CDR3 sequence: CASSYLTGLDTGELFF. CDR3 DNA: TGTGCCAGCAGTTACCTGACGGGACTAGACACCGGGGAGCTGTTTTTT.